This T cell receptor beta chain appears in the sequencing data of a study of blood T cell repertoires in COVID-19. Looking at the study overall: The origin of the acute and convalescent COVID-19 samples was the United States, Italy and Spain. PBMCs, B-cell-depleted T cells, or T cells provided the cDNA or gDNA that made up the material.

Trimming cost V 2 bases and J 2 bases, with 14 bases left between them. The CDR3 runs to 15 residues. The germline V gene encodes CDR1 GTSNPN and CDR2 SVGIG (reference sequence). How the authors handled the data: Nucleated cell counts were estimated from reference gene primer amplification. TCRdb's table, derived via immunoSEQ multiplex PCR, lists solely in-frame clones and lacks some. V, J and clone size reflect that table, while D and trimming were determined from the DNA. The data show roughly 52,000 clones, approximately 80% seen once. The TCR was taken from a human donor in a cohort sampled during active or convalescent COVID-19. V gene TRBV30 combines with J gene TRBJ2-3, with D possibly matching TRBD2 (6 bases). The sequenced sample was peripheral blood. CDR3 residues: CAWSPRRGLTDTQYF. For the CDR3, the DNA is TGTGCCTGGAGTCCAAGGCGGGGCCTCACAGATACGCAGTATTTT.